This record covers a single T cell receptor beta chain. Its antigen is unknown. Compared with germline, one end of the junction differs, possibly owing to a read error. PCR used 60 Vbeta primers and 13 Jbeta primers. The protocol was immunoSEQ multiplex PCR, while the TCRdb copy is restricted to in-frame clones and leaves out a portion. The sample has over 100,000 clones, around 74% seen once; the top ten hold about 4.9%. These data are taken from a study of cytomegalovirus exposure and HLA in healthy donors. Study results and limitations: The majority of TCR sequences were rare, yet some public TCRs appeared in many donors. In a later analysis, CMV-associated beta chains were mostly HLA-associated, it appeared.

CDR3 size: 15 residues. Germline V CDR1 and CDR2: MGHRA, YSYEKL. The sequenced sample was PBMCs. This clonotype was sampled from a young man in good health and CMV-seropositive. The chain couples TRBV4-1 to TRBJ1-2, with 9 bases matching TRBD1. The chain's CDR3 is CASSQEGQGWDGYPF. In DNA, the CDR3 is TGCGCCAGCAGCCAAGAGGGACAGGGTTGGGATGGCTACCCCTTC.